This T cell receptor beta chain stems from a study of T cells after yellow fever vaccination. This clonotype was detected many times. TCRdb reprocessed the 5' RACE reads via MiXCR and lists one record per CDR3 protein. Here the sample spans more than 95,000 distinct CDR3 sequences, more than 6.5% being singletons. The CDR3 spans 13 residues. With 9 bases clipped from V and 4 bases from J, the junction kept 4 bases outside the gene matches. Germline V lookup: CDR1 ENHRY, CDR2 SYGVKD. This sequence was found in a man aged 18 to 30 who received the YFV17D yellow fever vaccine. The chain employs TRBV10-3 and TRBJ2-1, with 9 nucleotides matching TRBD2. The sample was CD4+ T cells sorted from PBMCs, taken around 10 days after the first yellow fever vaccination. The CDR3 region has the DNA TGTGCCATGTCTAGCGGGATTTACAATGAGCAGTTCTTC. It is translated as CAMSSGIYNEQFF.